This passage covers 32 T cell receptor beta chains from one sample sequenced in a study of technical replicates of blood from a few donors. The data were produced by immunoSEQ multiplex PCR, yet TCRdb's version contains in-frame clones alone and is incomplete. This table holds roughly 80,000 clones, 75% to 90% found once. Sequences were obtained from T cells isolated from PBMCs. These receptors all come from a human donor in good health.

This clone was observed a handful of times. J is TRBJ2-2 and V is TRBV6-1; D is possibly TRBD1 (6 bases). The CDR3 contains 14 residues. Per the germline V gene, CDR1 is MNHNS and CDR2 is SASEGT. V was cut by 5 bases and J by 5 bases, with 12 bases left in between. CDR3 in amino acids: CASSPLGQTGELFF. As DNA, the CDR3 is TGTGCCAGCAGTCCATTGGGACAAACCGGGGAGCTGTTTTTT.

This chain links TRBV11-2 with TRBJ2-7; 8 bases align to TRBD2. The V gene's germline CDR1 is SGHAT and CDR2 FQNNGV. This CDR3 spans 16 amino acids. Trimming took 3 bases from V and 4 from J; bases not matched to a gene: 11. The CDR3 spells CASSLGVSGVGYEQYF. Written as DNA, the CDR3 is TGTGCCAGCAGCTTGGGAGTTAGCGGGGTAGGGTACGAGCAGTACTTC.

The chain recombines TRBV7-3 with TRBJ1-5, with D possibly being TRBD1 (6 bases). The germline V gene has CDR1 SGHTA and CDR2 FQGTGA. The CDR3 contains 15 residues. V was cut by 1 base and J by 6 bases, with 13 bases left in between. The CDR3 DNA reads TGTGCCAGCAGCTTAAATGGGGGCAAGTCTCAGCCCCAGCATTTT. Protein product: CASSLNGGKSQPQHF. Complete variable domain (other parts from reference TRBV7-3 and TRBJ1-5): GAGVSQTPSNKVTEKGKYVELRCDPISGHTALYWYRQSLGQGPEFLIYFQGTGAADDSGLPNDRFFAVRPEGSVSTLKIQRTERGDSAVYLCASSLNGGKSQPQHFGDGTRLSIL.

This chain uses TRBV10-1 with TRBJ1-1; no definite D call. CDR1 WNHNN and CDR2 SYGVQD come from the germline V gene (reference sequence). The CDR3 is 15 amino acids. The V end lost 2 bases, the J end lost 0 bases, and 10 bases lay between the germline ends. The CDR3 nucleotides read TGCGCCAGCAGTGAGAATCGGGAGATGAACACTGAAGCTTTCTTT. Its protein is CASSENREMNTEAFF.

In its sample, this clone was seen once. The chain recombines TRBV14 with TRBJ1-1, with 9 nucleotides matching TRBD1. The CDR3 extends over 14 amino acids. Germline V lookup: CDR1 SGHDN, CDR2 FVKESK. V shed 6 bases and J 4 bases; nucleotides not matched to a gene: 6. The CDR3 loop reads CASRHTGGFTEAFF. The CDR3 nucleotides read TGTGCCAGCAGGCACACAGGGGGCTTCACTGAAGCTTTCTTT.

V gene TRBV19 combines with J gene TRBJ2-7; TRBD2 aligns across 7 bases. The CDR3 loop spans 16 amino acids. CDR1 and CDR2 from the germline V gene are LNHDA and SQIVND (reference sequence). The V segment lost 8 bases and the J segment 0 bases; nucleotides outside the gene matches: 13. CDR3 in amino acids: CASGAGGAGSSYEQYF. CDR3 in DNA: TGTGCCAGTGGGGCCGGGGGAGCGGGAAGCTCCTACGAGCAGTACTTC.

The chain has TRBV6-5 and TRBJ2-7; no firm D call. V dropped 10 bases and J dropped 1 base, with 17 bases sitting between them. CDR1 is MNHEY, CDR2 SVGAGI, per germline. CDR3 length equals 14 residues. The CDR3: CATAAAQESYEQYF. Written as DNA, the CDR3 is TGTGCCACCGCGGCGGCTCAAGAGTCCTACGAGCAGTACTTC.

The CDR3 loop is CASSWGLAHYNEQFF. In nucleotides, the CDR3 is TGTGCCAGCAGCTGGGGCCTAGCGCATTACAATGAGCAGTTCTTC. The chain links TRBV7-3 to TRBJ2-1, with D possibly being TRBD2 (6 bases). Germline V gene sequence: CDR1 SGHTA, CDR2 FQGTGA. CDR3 size: 15 residues. Trimming shortened V by 4 bases and J by 4 bases, and 14 bases separated the two germline ends.

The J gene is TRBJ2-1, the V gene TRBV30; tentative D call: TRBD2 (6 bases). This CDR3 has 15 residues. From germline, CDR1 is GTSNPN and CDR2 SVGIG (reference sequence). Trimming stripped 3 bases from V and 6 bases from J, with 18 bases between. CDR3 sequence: CAWSRLLSAGNEQFF. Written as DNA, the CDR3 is TGTGCCTGGAGCCGCCTACTATCAGCGGGCAATGAGCAGTTCTTC. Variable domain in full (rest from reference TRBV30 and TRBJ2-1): SQTIHQWPATLVQPVGSPLSLECTVEGTSNPNLYWYRQAAGRGLQLLFYSVGIGQISSEVPQNLSASRPQDRQFILSSKKLLLSDSGFYLCAWSRLLSAGNEQFFGPGTRLTVL.

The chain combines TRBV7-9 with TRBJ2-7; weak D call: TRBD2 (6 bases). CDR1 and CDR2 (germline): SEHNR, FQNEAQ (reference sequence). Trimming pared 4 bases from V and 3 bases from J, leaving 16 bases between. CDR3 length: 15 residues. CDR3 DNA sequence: TGTGCCAGCAGCTGGGCCGGAGGGAGTGGCTACGAGCAGTACTTC. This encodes CASSWAGGSGYEQYF.

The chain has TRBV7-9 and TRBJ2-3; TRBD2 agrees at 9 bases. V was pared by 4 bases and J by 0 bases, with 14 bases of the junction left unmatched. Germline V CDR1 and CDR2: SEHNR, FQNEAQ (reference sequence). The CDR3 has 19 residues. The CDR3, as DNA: TGTGCCAGCAGCTCCACACGAATTCTAGCGGGGTTTAGCACAGATACGCAGTATTTT. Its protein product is CASSSTRILAGFSTDTQYF.

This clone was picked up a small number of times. CDR3 nucleotide sequence: TGTGCCAGCAGTTACTCAGCGGGAGCCGGGACCGGGGAGCTGTTTTTT. The encoded protein is CASSYSAGAGTGELFF. V gene TRBV6-5 combines with J gene TRBJ2-2; 8 bases map to TRBD2. V shed 0 bases and J 5 bases; nucleotides not matched to a gene: 5. The CDR3 has 16 amino acids. Germline-derived CDR1 and CDR2 are MNHEY and SVGAGI.

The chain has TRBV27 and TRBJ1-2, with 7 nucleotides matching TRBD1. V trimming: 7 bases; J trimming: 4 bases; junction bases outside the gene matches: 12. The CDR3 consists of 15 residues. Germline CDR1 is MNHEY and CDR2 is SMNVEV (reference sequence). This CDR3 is CASKRELRDSYGYTF. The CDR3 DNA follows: TGTGCCAGCAAGAGGGAGTTGAGGGACAGCTATGGCTACACCTTC.

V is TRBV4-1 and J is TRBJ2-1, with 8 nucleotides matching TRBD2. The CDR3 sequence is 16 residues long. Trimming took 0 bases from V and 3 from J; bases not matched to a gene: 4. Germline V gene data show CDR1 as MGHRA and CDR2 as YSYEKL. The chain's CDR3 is CASSQEGLAGYNEQFF. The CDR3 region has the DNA TGCGCCAGCAGCCAAGAAGGGCTAGCGGGCTACAATGAGCAGTTCTTC.

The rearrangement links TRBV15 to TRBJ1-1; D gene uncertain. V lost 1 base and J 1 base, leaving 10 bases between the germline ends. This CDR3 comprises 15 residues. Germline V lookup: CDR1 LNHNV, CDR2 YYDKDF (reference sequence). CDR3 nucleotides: TGTGCCACCAGCAGAGGAGCGGGTGAGAACACTGAAGCTTTCTTT. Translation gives CATSRGAGENTEAFF.

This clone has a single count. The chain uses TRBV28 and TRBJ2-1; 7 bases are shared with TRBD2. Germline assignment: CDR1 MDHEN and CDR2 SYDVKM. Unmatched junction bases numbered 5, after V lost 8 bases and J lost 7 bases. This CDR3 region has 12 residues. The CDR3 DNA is TGTGCCAGCTGGGGGGGGGTAAATGAGCAGTTCTTC. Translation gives CASWGGVNEQFF.

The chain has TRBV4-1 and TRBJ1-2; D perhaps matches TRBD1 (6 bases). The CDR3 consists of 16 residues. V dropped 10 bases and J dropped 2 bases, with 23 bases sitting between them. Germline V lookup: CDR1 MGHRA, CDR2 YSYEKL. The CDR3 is CATSTGRSPRNYGYTF. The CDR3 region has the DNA TGCGCCACCTCGACAGGACGGAGCCCTCGGAACTATGGCTACACCTTC.

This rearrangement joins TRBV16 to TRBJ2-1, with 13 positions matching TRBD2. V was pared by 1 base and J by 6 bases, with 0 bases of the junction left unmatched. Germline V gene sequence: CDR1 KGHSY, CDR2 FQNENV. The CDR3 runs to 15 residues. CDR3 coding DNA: TGTGCCAGCAGCCAATGGACTAGCGGGAGCAATGAGCAGTTCTTC. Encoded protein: CASSQWTSGSNEQFF.

The CDR3 protein is CASSYFPGQGHGYTF. For the CDR3, the DNA is TGTGCCAGCAGTTACTTCCCGGGACAGGGACATGGCTACACCTTC. J is TRBJ1-2 and V is TRBV6-5; TRBD1 matches 9 bases. Germline CDR1 reads MNHEY; CDR2 reads SVGAGI. CDR3 length: 15 amino acids. V was clipped by 1 base and J by 6 bases; unmatched bases: 6.

CDR3 nucleotide sequence: TGTGCCAGTACGACAGGCCGGAACACCGGGGAGCTGTTTTTT. Translating it yields CASTTGRNTGELFF. The chain employs TRBV7-2 and TRBJ2-2; the D gene is possibly TRBD1 (6 bases). The germline V gene encodes CDR1 SGHTA and CDR2 FQGNSA. The CDR3 has 14 residues. The ends were cut back, 9 bases at V and 1 base at J, with 12 bases in the middle.

The CDR3, as DNA: TGCGCCAGCAGTGAGTACTTGGGGCTTCTAACCTACGAGCAGTACTTC. Its translation: CASSEYLGLLTYEQYF. V usage is TRBV10-2 and J usage is TRBJ2-7; perhaps TRBD1 as D (5 bases). Trimming removed 1 base at V and 2 bases at J, with 15 bases between. The germline CDR1 and CDR2 sequences are WSHSY and SAAADI. This CDR3 has 16 amino acids.

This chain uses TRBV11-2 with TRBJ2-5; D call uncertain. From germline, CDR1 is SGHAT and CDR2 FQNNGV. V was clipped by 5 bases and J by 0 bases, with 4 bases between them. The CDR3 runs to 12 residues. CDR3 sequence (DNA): TGTGCCAGCAGCCCGGACCAAGAGACCCAGTACTTC. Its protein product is CASSPDQETQYF. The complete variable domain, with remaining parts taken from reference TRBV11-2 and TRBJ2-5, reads EAGVAQSPRYKIIEKRQSVAFWCNPISGHATLYWYQQILGQGPKLLIQFQNNGVVDDSQLPKDRFSAERLKGVDSTLKIQPAKLEDSAVYLCASSPDQETQYFGPGTRLLVL.

The CDR3 protein is CASSLSFRGDYGYTF. The DNA for the CDR3 is TGTGCCAGCAGTTTATCGTTCAGGGGTGACTATGGCTACACCTTC. The chain couples TRBV27 to TRBJ1-2, with a tentative D call TRBD1 (6 bases). CDR1 is MNHEY and CDR2 is SMNVEV in the germline V gene (reference sequence). The CDR3 has 15 amino acids. V lost 0 bases, J lost 3 bases, and 11 bases lay in between.

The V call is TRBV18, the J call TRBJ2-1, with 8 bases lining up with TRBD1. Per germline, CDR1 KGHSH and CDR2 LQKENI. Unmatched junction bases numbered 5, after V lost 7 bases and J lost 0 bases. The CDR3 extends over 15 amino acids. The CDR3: CASFKDRDSYNEQFF. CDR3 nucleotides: TGTGCCAGCTTTAAGGACAGGGACTCCTACAATGAGCAGTTCTTC.

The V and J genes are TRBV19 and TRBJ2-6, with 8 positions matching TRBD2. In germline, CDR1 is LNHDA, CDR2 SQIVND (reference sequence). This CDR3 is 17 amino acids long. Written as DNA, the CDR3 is TGTGCAACTAGCCTGTGGACTAGCCACTCTGGGGCCAACGTCCTGACTTTC. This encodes CATSLWTSHSGANVLTF.

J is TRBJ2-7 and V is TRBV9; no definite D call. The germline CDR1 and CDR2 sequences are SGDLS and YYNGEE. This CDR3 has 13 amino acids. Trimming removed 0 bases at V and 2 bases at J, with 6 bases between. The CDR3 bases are TGTGCCAGCAGCGTAGCCCCTACCTACGAGCAGTACTTC. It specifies CASSVAPTYEQYF.

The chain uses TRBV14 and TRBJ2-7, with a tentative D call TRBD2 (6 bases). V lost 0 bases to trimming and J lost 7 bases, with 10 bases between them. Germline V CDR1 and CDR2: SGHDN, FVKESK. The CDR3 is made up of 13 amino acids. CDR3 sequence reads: CASSQDGGIEQYF. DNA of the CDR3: TGTGCCAGCAGCCAAGACGGCGGGATTGAGCAGTACTTC.

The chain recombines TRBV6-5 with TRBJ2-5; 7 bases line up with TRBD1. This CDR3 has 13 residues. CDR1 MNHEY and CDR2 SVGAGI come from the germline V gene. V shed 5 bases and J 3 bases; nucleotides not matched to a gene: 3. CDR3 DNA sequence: TGTGCCAGCAGTAAGGGGACAGAAGAGACCCAGTACTTC. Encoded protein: CASSKGTEETQYF.

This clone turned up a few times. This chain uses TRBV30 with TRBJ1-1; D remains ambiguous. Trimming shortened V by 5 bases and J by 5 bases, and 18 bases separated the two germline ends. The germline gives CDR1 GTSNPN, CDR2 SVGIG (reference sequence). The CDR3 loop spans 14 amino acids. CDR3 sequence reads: CAWGRVLSRTEAFF. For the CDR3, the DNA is TGTGCCTGGGGGAGGGTTTTATCGAGGACTGAAGCTTTCTTT.

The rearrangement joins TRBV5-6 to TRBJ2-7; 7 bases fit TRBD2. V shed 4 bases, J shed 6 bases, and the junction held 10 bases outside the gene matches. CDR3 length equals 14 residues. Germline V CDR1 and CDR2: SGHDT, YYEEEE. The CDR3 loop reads CASSASSGVSEQYF. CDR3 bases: TGTGCCAGCAGCGCGTCAAGCGGGGTCTCCGAGCAGTACTTC.

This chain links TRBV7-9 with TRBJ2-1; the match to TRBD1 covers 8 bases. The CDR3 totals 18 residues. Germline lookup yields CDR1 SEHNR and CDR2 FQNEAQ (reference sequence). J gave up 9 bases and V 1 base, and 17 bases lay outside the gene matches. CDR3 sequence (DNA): TGTGCCAGCAGCTTAGTAAGACAGGGGCTGTACCGGGTGGGTGAGCAGTTCTTC. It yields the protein CASSLVRQGLYRVGEQFF.

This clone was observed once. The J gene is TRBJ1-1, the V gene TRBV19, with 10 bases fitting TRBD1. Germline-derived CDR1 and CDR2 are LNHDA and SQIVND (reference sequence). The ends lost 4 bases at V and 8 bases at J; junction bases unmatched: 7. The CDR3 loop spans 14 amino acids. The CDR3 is CASSSYTGQGEAFF. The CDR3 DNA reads TGTGCCAGTAGTAGTTATACGGGACAGGGGGAAGCTTTCTTT. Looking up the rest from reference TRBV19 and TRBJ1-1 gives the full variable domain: DGGITQSPKYLFRKEGQNVTLSCEQNLNHDAMYWYRQDPGQGLRLIYYSQIVNDFQKGDIAEGYSVSREKKESFPLTVTSAQKNPTAFYLCASSSYTGQGEAFFGQGTRLTVV.